This T cell receptor (beta chain) was observed in a study of blood T cell repertoires in COVID-19. Looking at the study overall: There were acute and convalescent COVID-19 samples, and they came from the United States, Italy and Spain. T cells, B-cell-depleted T cells, or PBMCs provided the cDNA or gDNA that served as material.

Germline loops: CDR1 MDHEN, CDR2 SYDVKM. Trimming cost V 4 bases and J 5 bases; bases outside gene matches: 1. This CDR3 comprises 13 residues. Authors' methods: Quantification of nucleated cells was approximated via reference gene primer amplification. The data were produced by immunoSEQ multiplex PCR, yet TCRdb's version contains in-frame clones alone and is incomplete. The V and J calls and clone size were taken over from that table, and D and trimming were inferred from the DNA. This sample carries nearly 250,000 clones, 86% of them seen once, and the ten largest clones take about 1.6%. The sequenced sample was peripheral blood. This clonotype was sampled from a woman aged 60-75 years who had recovered from COVID-19. V gene TRBV28 combines with J gene TRBJ1-2; 10 nucleotides match TRBD1. The chain's CDR3 is CASSWTGGYGYTF. The CDR3 coding sequence is TGTGCCAGCAGTTGGACAGGGGGTTATGGCTACACCTTC.